What follows are 2 T cell receptor beta chains derived from one specimen sequenced in a study of T cell responses to AZD1222 COVID-19 vaccine. Sequencing was performed with immunoSEQ multiplex PCR; in TCRdb, only in-frame clones are kept and a portion is missing. The repertoire holds around 80,000 clones, with approximately 91% as singletons. Sequenced here: peripheral blood, sampled on day 0 of AZD1222 vaccination. The origin of the receptors is an adult in good health.

This sequence joins TRBV14 and TRBJ1-2, with D perhaps matching TRBD1 (5 bases). The length of the CDR3 is 14 residues. The V end lost 4 bases, the J end lost 7 bases, and 16 bases lay between the germline ends. Germline V gives CDR1 SGHDN, CDR2 FVKESK. CDR3 protein: CASSPVGSRGGYTF. CDR3 nucleotides: TGTGCCAGCAGCCCCGTCGGCAGTAGGGGTGGCTACACCTTC.

The CDR3 is CAISDTDMDQPQHF. In DNA form, the CDR3 reads TGTGCCATCAGTGACACGGACATGGATCAGCCCCAGCATTTT. The V call is TRBV10-3, the J call TRBJ1-5, with TRBD1 as a possible D gene (5 bases). V was shortened by 3 bases and J by 5 bases, with 11 bases between the two germline ends. Germline V CDR1 and CDR2: ENHRY, SYGVKD. This CDR3 region has 14 residues.